This T cell receptor (beta chain) is drawn from a study of T cells after yellow fever vaccination. Notes on the study in general: The presence of abundant clonotypes contaminating from the bulk population was possible in FACS-sorted repertoires. Overlap between CD4 and CD8 compartments was detected for a small share of clonotypes.

This clonotype came up a few times. Antigen: not known. Germline CDR1 reads KGHDR; CDR2 reads SFDVKD. Trimming removed 2 bases at V and 7 bases at J, with 7 bases between. CDR3 length: 12 residues. Via MiXCR, TCRdb re-called the 5' RACE reads, giving one row per CDR3 protein. The sample shows about 550,000 distinct CDR3 sequences, 15% to 20% of them seen only once. The chain is built from TRBV24-1 and TRBJ1-1; D not resolved. The clonotype was recovered from a man aged 25 to 40 who received the YFV17D yellow fever vaccine. The sequencing used PBMCs, collected 15 days after the yellow fever booster vaccination. CDR3 residues: CATSDWRNEAFF. The CDR3 region has the DNA TGTGCCACCAGTGATTGGCGGAATGAAGCTTTCTTT.